A single sample gave rise to the 8 T cell receptor beta chains below, sequenced in a study. In TCRdb, the RT-PCR reads were re-called with MiXCR into one record per CDR3 protein. Here the sample spans about 700,000 distinct CDR3 sequences, 13% to 15% being singletons. Specimen: memory CD4+ T cells from blood. Receptor source: a female donor in good health, serving as a healthy control.

This clonotype has more than one count but fewer than ten. The gene calls are TRBV9 and TRBJ1-1; D gene ambiguous. The CDR3 has 15 amino acids. Germline V gene lookup returns CDR1 SGDLS and CDR2 YYNGEE. Trimming pared 0 bases from V and 3 bases from J, leaving 12 bases between. The CDR3 is CASSVDHGRDTEAFF. Here the CDR3 DNA reads TGTGCCAGCAGCGTAGACCACGGGCGGGACACTGAAGCTTTCTTT.

On this clonotype itself: The junction and the germline gene differ at one end; a read error may be behind it. The chain is built from TRBV25-1 and TRBJ2-1; TRBD2 might be the D (5 bases). The CDR3 covers 14 residues. CDR1 is MGHDK and CDR2 is SYGVNS in the germline V gene. Here the CDR3 reads CASSDWLAVNEQFF. CDR3 DNA: TGCGCCAGCAGTGATTGGCTAGCAGTCAATGAGCAGTTCTTC.

Many counts were recorded for this clonotype. The chain joins TRBV12-3 or TRBV12-4 to TRBJ2-1; possibly TRBD2 for D (6 bases). The CDR3 has 13 amino acids. Deletions cut 10 bases from V and 6 bases from J, with 16 bases between. CDR3 protein: CATSGAGSNEQFF. CDR3 DNA: TGTGCCACCTCGGGCGCGGGAAGCAATGAGCAGTTCTTC.

This clonotype was observed at least ten times. The chain carries TRBV20-1 and TRBJ1-2; the match to TRBD1 covers 9 bases. J lost 3 bases, V lost 5 bases, and 4 bases had no gene match. This CDR3 spans 13 amino acids. Germline V gene lookup returns CDR1 DFQATT and CDR2 SNEGSKA (reference sequence). CDR3 region: CSAGQGSYYGYTF. The CDR3, as DNA: TGCAGTGCTGGACAGGGGTCCTACTATGGCTACACCTTC.

The CDR3 loop reads CATNRGGDTQYF. The CDR3 DNA follows: TGTGCCACCAACAGGGGGGGAGATACGCAGTATTTT. The chain has TRBV24-1 and TRBJ2-3; D might be TRBD1 (8 bases). The CDR3 runs to 12 residues. Germline CDR1 reads KGHDR; CDR2 reads SFDVKD. V gave up 8 bases and J gave up 5 bases, with 10 bases separating them.

The chain joins TRBV20-1 to TRBJ1-1, with D perhaps TRBD1 (5 bases). V lost 0 bases and J 4 bases, leaving 15 bases between the germline ends. Looked up from germline, CDR1 is DFQATT and CDR2 is SNEGSKA (reference sequence). This CDR3 is built from 15 residues. DNA for the CDR3: TGCAGTGCTAGAGATCCGGGACCGGGGGGCACTGAAGCTTTCTTT. Translated: CSARDPGPGGTEAFF.

At least ten counts were recorded for this clonotype. The chain links TRBV12-3 or TRBV12-4 to TRBJ2-7; weak D call: TRBD2 (6 bases). Trimming removed 6 bases at V and 1 base at J, with 13 bases between. The CDR3 length is 14 residues. The DNA for the CDR3 is TGTGCCAGCAGGGCCACTAGCAGGTCCTACGAGCAGTACTTC. This codes for CASRATSRSYEQYF.

There are many counts of this clonotype. The J gene is TRBJ2-1, the V gene TRBV7-2; 11 bases agree with TRBD2. The V and J ends lost 1 base and 6 bases, in that order; junction bases with no gene match: 5. The CDR3 spans 16 residues. Germline V gene sequence: CDR1 SGHTA, CDR2 FQGNSA. For the CDR3, the DNA is TGTGCCAGCAGCTTAGTAGCGGGAGGGCCATTCAATGAGCAGTTCTTC. This gives the protein CASSLVAGGPFNEQFF.